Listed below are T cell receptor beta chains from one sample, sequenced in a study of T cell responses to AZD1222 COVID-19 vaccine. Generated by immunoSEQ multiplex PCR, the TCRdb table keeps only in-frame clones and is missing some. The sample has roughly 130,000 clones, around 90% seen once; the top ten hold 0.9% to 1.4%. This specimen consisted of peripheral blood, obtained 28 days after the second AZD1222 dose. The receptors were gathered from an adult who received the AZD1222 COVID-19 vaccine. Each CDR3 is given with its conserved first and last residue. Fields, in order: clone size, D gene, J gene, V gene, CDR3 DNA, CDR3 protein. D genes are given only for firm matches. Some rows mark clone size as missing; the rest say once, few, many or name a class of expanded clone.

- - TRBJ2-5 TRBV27 TGTGCCAGCAGCCACACCCAAGAGACCCAGTACTTC CASSHTQETQYF
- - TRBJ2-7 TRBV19 TGTGCCAGTAGCCCTTTATTGATGGCGTACGAGCAGTACTTC CASSPLLMAYEQYF
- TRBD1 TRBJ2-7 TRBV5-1 TGCGCCAGCAACAGGGGTAGCCCGGAGTACGAGCAGTACTTC CASNRGSPEYEQYF
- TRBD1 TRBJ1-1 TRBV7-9 TGTGCCAGCAGCCTCCCACAGGGGGGTTCAGACACTGAAGCTTTCTTT CASSLPQGGSDTEAFF
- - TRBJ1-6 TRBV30 TGTGCCTGGAGCAGGGAAGGATCACCCCTCCACTTT CAWSREGSPLHF
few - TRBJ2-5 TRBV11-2 TGTGCCAGCAGCTTAGCTGGGGGGGCGGAGACCCAGTACTTC CASSLAGGAETQYF
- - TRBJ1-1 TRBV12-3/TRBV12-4 TGTGCCAGCAGTGGACAGATGAACACTGAAGCTTTCTTT CASSGQMNTEAFF
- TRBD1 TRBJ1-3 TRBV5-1 TGCGCCAGCAGCCCAGCGACAGGGAGCTCTGGAAACACCATATATTTT CASSPATGSSGNTIYF
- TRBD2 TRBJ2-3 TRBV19 TGTGCCAGTAGTATAGATGGAACCAAGAGGGCTAGCGGGAGGATCACAGATACGCAGTATTTT CASSIDGTKRASGRITDTQYF
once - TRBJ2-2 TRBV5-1 TGCGCCAGCAGCTTGGGGGACACCGGGGAGCTGTTTTTT CASSLGDTGELFF
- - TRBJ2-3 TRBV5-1 TGCGCCAGCAGCCCGCTACGGGGGTCCACAGATACGCAGTATTTT CASSPLRGSTDTQYF
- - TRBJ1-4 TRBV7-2 TGTGCCAGCAGCGTGACCGGGACCGCTGAAAAACTGTTTTTT CASSVTGTAEKLFF
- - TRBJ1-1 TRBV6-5 TGTGCCAGCAGACAACAGTGGAACACTGAAGCTTTCTTT CASRQQWNTEAFF
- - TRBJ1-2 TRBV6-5 TGTGCCAGCCTGACTCTGGGCTATGGCTACACCTTC CASLTLGYGYTF
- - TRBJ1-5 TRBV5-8 TGTGCCAGCAGCCCTATAGGGGGAATTCAGCCCCAGCATTTT CASSPIGGIQPQHF
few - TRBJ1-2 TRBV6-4 TGTGCCAGCAGCCCAGGAACCGACAGCACCTATGGCTACACCTTC CASSPGTDSTYGYTF
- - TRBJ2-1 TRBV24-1 TGTGCCACCAGTGAGGTACAGGGGGGGTACAATGAGCAGTTCTTC CATSEVQGGYNEQFF
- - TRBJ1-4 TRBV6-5 TGTGCCAGCAGCGGGGGCCTCGGGGATGAAAAACTGTTTTTT CASSGGLGDEKLFF
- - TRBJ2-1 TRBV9 TGTGCCAGCAGCGTAAGCGGAAGTTATGATGAGCAGTTCTTC CASSVSGSYDEQFF
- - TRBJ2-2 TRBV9 TGTGCCAGCAGCGTAGTGGAACACCGCACCGGGGAGCTGTTTTTT CASSVVEHRTGELFF
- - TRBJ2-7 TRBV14 TGTGCCAGCAGCCAAGGTTGGACCTACGAGCAGTACTTC CASSQGWTYEQYF